This paragraph reports one T cell receptor beta chain. The data were obtained in a study of blood T cells in healthy people across ages. Samples each had at least 6 micrograms of total RNA extracted. PCR was performed a second time for about 7 to 11 cycles using a sample-barcoded 5' primer and a J-beta primer mix. One entry per CDR3 protein results from TCRdb running MiXCR on the 5' RACE reads. The top ten clones hold 25% to 30% of a sample with hundreds of thousands of distinct CDR3 sequences, around two thirds of them seen once. V was cut by 0 bases and J by 4 bases, with 14 bases left in between. Germline values: CDR1 LGHNA, CDR2 YSLEER. The CDR3 extends over 16 amino acids.

The clonotype originates from a man aged 30-40 years in good health. The sample taken for sequencing was blood. The rearrangement links TRBV4-3 to TRBJ2-3; no reliable D call. In DNA, the CDR3 is TGCGCCAGCAGCCAAGAACCCTCCGAGGCCGCAGATACGCAGTATTTT. Its protein product is CASSQEPSEAADTQYF.